One and the same sample provided the 18 T cell receptor beta chains below, sequenced in a study of blood T cells in healthy people across ages. The use of a sample-barcoded 5' primer and a J-beta primer mix characterized a second PCR of roughly 7 to 12 cycles. From the 5' RACE reads, TCRdb called clonotypes with MiXCR, one entry per CDR3 protein. The table records about 1 million distinct CDR3 sequences, 40% to 55% of them present only once. Specimen: blood. The source is an older woman in good health.

This clonotype was seen a handful of times. The chain combines TRBV3-1 with TRBJ2-7; 8 bases align to TRBD2. Germline lookup yields CDR1 LGHDT and CDR2 YNNKEL (reference sequence). Unmatched junction bases numbered 5, after V lost 4 bases and J lost 0 bases. This CDR3 spans 15 amino acids. The CDR3: CASSPRLANSYEQYF. The CDR3 DNA sequence: TGTGCCAGCAGCCCCAGACTAGCGAACTCCTACGAGCAGTACTTC.

The chain employs TRBV27 and TRBJ2-1, with TRBD1 matching 11 bases. This CDR3 has 15 residues. V lost 7 bases, J lost 3 bases, and 5 bases stayed unmatched. CDR1 is MNHEY, CDR2 SMNVEV, per germline (reference sequence). The CDR3 DNA reads TGTGCCAGCACCAGGACAGGGGGCCACTACAATGAGCAGTTCTTC. Translation gives CASTRTGGHYNEQFF.

This clonotype was observed a handful of times. V usage is TRBV28 and J usage is TRBJ2-7; D is uncertain. The CDR3 extends over 13 amino acids. Trimming cost V 8 bases and J 0 bases, with 11 bases left between them. The germline gives CDR1 MDHEN, CDR2 SYDVKM. CDR3: CASRLKSSYEQYF. The CDR3 DNA is TGTGCCAGCCGATTGAAGAGCTCCTACGAGCAGTACTTC.

This clonotype showed up just a few times. The V call is TRBV7-9, the J call TRBJ2-1; possible D gene TRBD1, 6 bases. The CDR3 loop spans 18 amino acids. V lost 1 base, J lost 4 bases, and 20 bases lay in between. Germline CDR1 is SEHNR and CDR2 is FQNEAQ (reference sequence). In DNA form, the CDR3 reads TGTGCCAGCAGCTTAGATTTGGGGGCCCTATTAGAGTACAATGAGCAGTTCTTC. Translating it yields CASSLDLGALLEYNEQFF. The full variable domain, with the rest looked up from reference TRBV7-9 and TRBJ2-1, is DTGVSQNPRHKITKRGQNVTFRCDPISEHNRLYWYRQTLGQGPEFLTYFQNEAQLEKSRLLSDRFSAERPKGSFSTLEIQRTEQGDSAMYLCASSLDLGALLEYNEQFFGPGTRLTVL.

The rearrangement links TRBV30 to TRBJ2-5, with 7 bases lining up with TRBD1. This CDR3 comprises 15 residues. Germline CDR1 is GTSNPN and CDR2 is SVGIG (reference sequence). J gave up 2 bases and V 2 bases, and 8 bases lay outside the gene matches. This chain's CDR3 is CAWSQDRMPQETQYF. The CDR3 nucleotides read TGTGCCTGGAGTCAGGACAGGATGCCTCAAGAGACCCAGTACTTC.

V usage is TRBV12-3 or TRBV12-4 and J usage is TRBJ2-5; D perhaps matches TRBD2 (6 bases). The CDR3 has 15 residues. Trimming left V 5 bases short and J 4 bases short, with 17 bases between. The CDR3, as DNA: TGTGCCAGCAGTGGGATGGGCGGGGCCGCAGAGACCCAGTACTTC. Protein product: CASSGMGGAAETQYF.

This clonotype was picked up a small number of times. This chain connects TRBV20-1 to TRBJ2-1; tentatively, D is TRBD2 (5 bases). This CDR3 region has 12 residues. The germline V gene has CDR1 DFQATT and CDR2 SNEGSKA (reference sequence). V lost 5 bases to trimming and J lost 9 bases, with 14 bases between them. CDR3 sequence (DNA): TGCAGTGCTTCAACTAGTTTTCTTGAGCAGTTCTTC. This translates into CSASTSFLEQFF.

V gene TRBV5-1 combines with J gene TRBJ2-7; perhaps D is TRBD1 or TRBD2 (5 bases each). The CDR3 runs 17 residues. Germline V CDR1 and CDR2: SGHRS, YFSETQ. Trimming took off 0 bases at V and 7 bases at J, with 23 bases between the two ends. DNA of the CDR3: TGCGCCAGCAGCTTGGAGGGCAGGGAGTGGGCCTACAATGAGCAGTACTTC. Protein product: CASSLEGREWAYNEQYF.

This sequence joins TRBV2 and TRBJ2-5; weak D call: TRBD2 (6 bases). The germline V gene encodes CDR1 SNHLY and CDR2 FYNNEI. The CDR3 covers 15 residues. Deletions cut 3 bases from V and 6 bases from J, with 17 bases between. CDR3 sequence: CASSDLAGSWKTQYF. As DNA, the CDR3 is TGTGCCAGCAGTGACTTGGCCGGGAGCTGGAAGACCCAGTACTTC.

Comment on this clonotype: A much larger clone differs from this one at a single base, so this may be a read error. This rearrangement joins TRBV29-1 to TRBJ2-4; 11 bases agree with TRBD2. CDR3 length: 12 amino acids. V trimming: 4 bases; J trimming: 9 bases; junction bases outside the gene matches: 2. Germline loops: CDR1 SQVTM, CDR2 ANQGSEA. CDR3 in amino acids: CSVVSGGGIQYF. For the CDR3, the DNA is TGCAGCGTTGTTAGCGGGGGGGGCATTCAGTACTTC.

This clonotype was found once. A much larger clone lies a single base off, so this may be a read error. J is TRBJ2-7 and V is TRBV7-9; 7 bases are shared with TRBD2. The CDR3 loop spans 14 amino acids. Germline V gene lookup returns CDR1 SEHNR and CDR2 FQNEAQ (reference sequence). The junction had 10 bases not matched to a gene; V was cut back by 7 bases and J by 4 bases. CDR3 sequence reads: CASNLLASGYEQYF. The CDR3 DNA reads as TGTGCCAGCAACTTGCTGGCTAGCGGATACGAGCAGTACTTC.

The chain couples TRBV29-1 to TRBJ1-4; 7 bases are a match to TRBD1. V dropped 2 bases and J dropped 0; count of bases not matched to a gene: 9. CDR1 and CDR2 (germline): SQVTM, ANQGSEA. The CDR3 has 17 amino acids. CDR3 sequence: CSVEKTGAGATNEKLFF. For the CDR3, the DNA is TGCAGCGTTGAAAAAACAGGGGCGGGAGCAACTAATGAAAAACTGTTTTTT. The full variable domain, rest sourced from reference TRBV29-1 and TRBJ1-4, is SAVISQKPSRDICQRGTSLTIQCQVDSQVTMMFWYRQQPGQSLTLIATANQGSEATYESGFVIDKFPISRPNLTFSTLTVSNMSPEDSSIYLCSVEKTGAGATNEKLFFGSGTQLSVL.

This clonotype showed up just a few times. CDR3 protein: CASSVERGSSYEQYF. DNA of the CDR3: TGTGCCAGCAGTGTTGAGCGGGGGAGCTCCTACGAGCAGTACTTC. The V gene is TRBV2, the J gene TRBJ2-7; 8 bases match TRBD2. The V and J ends lost 4 bases and 0 bases, in that order; junction bases with no gene match: 5. CDR3 length equals 15 residues. Per germline, CDR1 SNHLY and CDR2 FYNNEI.

The chain recombines TRBV9 with TRBJ2-3; maybe TRBD2 (6 bases). Germline CDR1 reads SGDLS; CDR2 reads YYNGEE. The CDR3 contains 16 residues. V lost 7 bases and J lost 2, with 20 bases in between. The CDR3 is CASSSGASDYTDTQYF. For the CDR3, the DNA is TGTGCCAGCTCCTCCGGGGCCTCGGACTACACAGATACGCAGTATTTT.

This chain uses TRBV11-2 with TRBJ2-3; D uncertain. CDR3 length: 14 amino acids. The V end was cut by 6 bases, the J end by 3 bases, with 13 bases between. Germline V gene lookup returns CDR1 SGHAT and CDR2 FQNNGV. CDR3 residues: CASSQRLGTDTQYF. The DNA of the CDR3 is TGTGCCAGCAGTCAAAGGCTTGGGACAGATACGCAGTATTTT. Based on the CDR3 plus reference TRBV11-2 and TRBJ2-3, the full variable domain is EAGVAQSPRYKIIEKRQSVAFWCNPISGHATLYWYQQILGQGPKLLIQFQNNGVVDDSQLPKDRFSAERLKGVDSTLKIQPAKLEDSAVYLCASSQRLGTDTQYFGPGTRLTVL.

This rearrangement joins TRBV20-1 to TRBJ2-5; TRBD2 is a possible D gene (7 bases). CDR3 length equals 13 residues. V shed 6 bases and J shed 11 bases, with 22 bases lying between them. Germline V CDR1 and CDR2: DFQATT, SNEGSKA (reference sequence). CDR3 sequence: CSAPPTGGREQYF. DNA of the CDR3: TGCAGTGCCCCTCCGACAGGAGGGAGGGAGCAGTACTTC.

This clonotype came up a few times. This chain connects TRBV10-3 to TRBJ1-2; D unclear. Trimming pared 0 bases from V and 6 bases from J, leaving 8 bases between. Per germline, CDR1 ENHRY and CDR2 SYGVKD. There are 13 residues in the CDR3. In nucleotides, the CDR3 is TGTGCCATCAGTGAGTCCATCCTCGATGGCTACACCTTC. Protein product: CAISESILDGYTF.

The J gene is TRBJ2-3, the V gene TRBV27; 8 bases map to TRBD1. Germline V CDR1 and CDR2: MNHEY, SMNVEV (reference sequence). The CDR3 totals 15 residues. The junction had 8 bases not matched to a gene; V was cut back by 8 bases and J by 1 base. In DNA, the CDR3 is TGTGCCAGCGGCAGGGGGCATGGGGGCACAGATACGCAGTATTTT. Encoded protein: CASGRGHGGTDTQYF.